The 8 T cell receptor beta chains presented below share a single source sample, sequenced in a study of early T cells in non-severe SARS-CoV-2 infection. MiXCR, applied by TCRdb to the 5' RACE reads, yields one record per CDR3 protein. The table has 55,000 to 80,000 distinct CDR3 sequences, about an eighth seen once. This specimen was whole blood, taken at baseline. These receptors were collected from an adult who was a healthcare worker with PCR-confirmed SARS-CoV-2 infection or an uninfected control (not recorded which).

V is TRBV29-1 and J is TRBJ1-5, with D unclear. The CDR3 is 16 amino acids. Germline CDR1 and CDR2: SQVTM and ANQGSEA. Trimming cost V 0 bases and J 5 bases, with 17 bases left between them. CDR3 region: CSVEDLERLNDQPQHF. CDR3 coding DNA: TGCAGCGTTGAAGATTTGGAACGACTCAACGATCAGCCCCAGCATTTT.

The chain has TRBV20-1 and TRBJ2-1, with D hard to call. Trimming stripped 1 base from V and 9 bases from J, with 13 bases between. Germline CDR1 reads DFQATT; CDR2 reads SNEGSKA (reference sequence). The length of the CDR3 is 13 residues. The CDR3 region has the DNA TGCAGTGCTAGAGTACCAGCGTCCACTGAGCAGTTCTTC. Translated, it gives CSARVPASTEQFF.

This clonotype was observed many times. The chain couples TRBV5-1 to TRBJ2-7; 12 positions agree with TRBD1. V lost 4 bases and J lost 6; bases outside the gene matches: 5. Germline V gene data show CDR1 as SGHRS and CDR2 as YFSETQ. This CDR3 comprises 14 residues. CDR3 region: CASSDGTGGREQYF. CDR3 DNA: TGCGCCAGCAGCGATGGGACAGGGGGCCGCGAGCAGTACTTC. The entire variable domain, with the rest obtained from reference TRBV5-1 and TRBJ2-7, is as follows: KAGVTQTPRYLIKTRGQQVTLSCSPISGHRSVSWYQQTPGQGLQFLFEYFSETQRNKGNFPGRFSGRQFSNSRSEMNVSTLELGDSALYLCASSDGTGGREQYFGPGTRLTVT.

The gene calls are TRBV30 and TRBJ2-2; D may match TRBD1 or TRBD2 (6 bases each). Trimming removed 4 bases from V and 4 bases from J, with 13 bases in between. Germline V CDR1 and CDR2: GTSNPN, SVGIG (reference sequence). The CDR3 has 14 residues. As DNA, the CDR3 is TGTGCCTGGAAAACAGGGCGGGGCACCGGGGAGCTGTTTTTT. Protein sequence: CAWKTGRGTGELFF.

The chain combines TRBV5-1 with TRBJ2-7; 9 bases match TRBD2. Germline CDR1 SGHRS, CDR2 YFSETQ. This CDR3 spans 14 amino acids. V shed 2 bases and J 3 bases; nucleotides not matched to a gene: 3. In DNA form, the CDR3 reads TGCGCCAGCAGCTTTAGCGGGGGTGACTACGAGCAGTACTTC. Its protein is CASSFSGGDYEQYF. Based on the CDR3 plus reference TRBV5-1 and TRBJ2-7, the full variable domain is KAGVTQTPRYLIKTRGQQVTLSCSPISGHRSVSWYQQTPGQGLQFLFEYFSETQRNKGNFPGRFSGRQFSNSRSEMNVSTLELGDSALYLCASSFSGGDYEQYFGPGTRLTVT.

In its sample, this clonotype was seen many times. The V and J genes are TRBV18 and TRBJ1-1; tentatively, D is TRBD1 (5 bases). With 1 base removed from V and 1 base from J, the gap between germline ends came to 7 bases. Per the germline V gene, CDR1 is KGHSH and CDR2 is LQKENI. The CDR3 extends over 14 amino acids. The chain's CDR3 is CASSPQQGNTEAFF. As DNA, the CDR3 is TGTGCCAGCTCACCACAGCAGGGGAACACTGAAGCTTTCTTT.

This clonotype was detected ten times or more. The V and J genes are TRBV20-1 and TRBJ2-5, with 9 bases matching TRBD2. The CDR3 is 16 residues long. V dropped 0 bases and J dropped 0; count of bases not matched to a gene: 5. Germline loops: CDR1 DFQATT, CDR2 SNEGSKA (reference sequence). The CDR3 region is CSARDPASGDQETQYF. In nucleotides, the CDR3 is TGCAGTGCTAGAGATCCGGCTAGCGGGGACCAAGAGACCCAGTACTTC.

The sample holds many counts of this clonotype. The chain uses TRBV19 and TRBJ1-6; the match to TRBD1 covers 8 bases. Trimming cost V 4 bases and J 8 bases; bases outside gene matches: 7. Germline V gives CDR1 LNHDA, CDR2 SQIVND (reference sequence). The length of the CDR3 is 15 residues. CDR3 loop: CASSRTGTGDSPLHF. For the CDR3, the DNA is TGTGCCAGTAGTAGGACCGGGACAGGAGATTCACCCCTCCACTTT.